Sequencing of this T cell receptor (beta chain) was carried out in a study of cytomegalovirus exposure and HLA in healthy donors. The CDR3 covers 15 residues. Trimming took 3 bases from V and 2 from J; bases not matched to a gene: 4. Germline V gives CDR1 SGHAT, CDR2 FQNNGV. Libraries were prepared by immunoSEQ multiplex PCR; TCRdb keeps only in-frame clonotypes and omits some of them. Here the sample spans about 220,000 clones, 75% to 95% being singletons. This sequence joins TRBV11-2 and TRBJ1-5; the match to TRBD1 covers 7 bases. This receptor was taken from a young woman in good health and CMV-seronegative. Sequences were obtained from PBMCs. CDR3: CASSLNRGGNQPQHF. CDR3 bases: TGTGCCAGCAGCTTGAACAGGGGAGGCAATCAGCCCCAGCATTTT.